A selection of T cell receptor beta chains follows, all from one sample in a study of T cells after yellow fever vaccination. TCRdb fed the 5' RACE reads into MiXCR, producing one record per CDR3 protein. Here the sample spans under 150,000 distinct CDR3 sequences, less than 9.5% being singletons. Sequencing used CD4+ T cells sorted from PBMCs, obtained 5 days after the yellow fever booster vaccination. All receptors come from a man aged 25 to 40 who received the YFV17D yellow fever vaccine. The CDR3 runs from the conserved cysteine through the conserved F or W. A D gene is named only where the DNA matches it firmly. The size field is filled for only some rows; it gives once, few, many or a size class.

d_call	clone_size	v_call	j_call	cdr3_nt	cdr3_aa
TRBD2	many	TRBV29-1	TRBJ2-1	TGCAGCGTTAAAGCTAGCGGGAGGGTTAATGAGCAGTTCTTC	CSVKASGRVNEQFF
NA	many	TRBV10-3	TRBJ2-2	TGTGCCATCAGCTTTTCGGGACAGAACACCGGGGAGCTGTTTTTT	CAISFSGQNTGELFF
TRBD1	many	TRBV5-4	TRBJ2-1	TGTGCCAGCACCGGAGGACAGGAGAACAATGAGCAGTTCTTC	CASTGGQENNEQFF
TRBD2	many	TRBV6-2/TRBV6-3	TRBJ2-1	TGTGCCAGCAGACCAGGACTAGCGGGAGCGGGTAATGAGCAGTTCTTC	CASRPGLAGAGNEQFF
TRBD2	many	TRBV5-1	TRBJ2-1	TGCGCCAGCAGCTTTGACGCCGGGAGGGCGAGTGAGCAGTTCTTC	CASSFDAGRASEQFF
NA	many	TRBV5-1	TRBJ2-2	TGCGCCAGCAGCTTGCAGAGGGGGTTTGACACCGGGGAGCTGTTTTTT	CASSLQRGFDTGELFF
NA	many	TRBV2	TRBJ2-7	TGTGCCAGCAGTGAATCCGGGCCTCCCTACGAGCAGTACTTC	CASSESGPPYEQYF
NA	many	TRBV4-1	TRBJ2-1	TGCGCCAGCAGCCAAGAGAGTTGGGACAGCGGGAAGGGCGATGAGCAGTTCTTC	CASSQESWDSGKGDEQFF
TRBD2	many	TRBV28	TRBJ2-2	TGTGCCAGCACCTCTAGCGGGAGAGCTGGGGAGCTGTTTTTT	CASTSSGRAGELFF
NA	many	TRBV20-1	TRBJ2-5	TGCAGTGCTAGAGCGTTTCCCCAAGAGACCCAGTACTTC	CSARAFPQETQYF
NA	many	TRBV4-2	TRBJ2-1	TGTGCCAGCAGCCCGTCTGGGGCAGCGCTCTACAATGAGCAGTTCTTC	CASSPSGAALYNEQFF
NA	many	TRBV20-1	TRBJ2-6	TGCAGTGCTCCCGACCCCTCTGGGGCCAACGTCCTGACTTTC	CSAPDPSGANVLTF
TRBD1	many	TRBV19	TRBJ2-2	TGTGCCAGTAACGGACAGGGTTACTTCACCGGGGAGCTGTTTTTT	CASNGQGYFTGELFF
NA	many	TRBV14	TRBJ2-7	TGTGCCAGCAGCCAATTAAGGAGTTACGAGCAGTACTTC	CASSQLRSYEQYF
NA	once	TRBV20-1	TRBJ2-3	TGCAGTGGCCCGACCTCAGGCTTAGAAAAGGGGCGGGTAGATACGCAGTATTTT	CSGPTSGLEKGRVDTQYF
NA	many	TRBV12-3/TRBV12-4	TRBJ1-1	TGTGCCAGCAGTCCTACAGGGGAAGCTTTCTTT	CASSPTGEAFF
TRBD2	many	TRBV6-2/TRBV6-3	TRBJ2-7	TGTGCCAGCAGTAAGACTAGCGGGATCTACGAGCAGTACTTC	CASSKTSGIYEQYF
TRBD2	many	TRBV6-1	TRBJ2-7	TGTGCCAGCAGCCCCGGACTAGCGGGAAATGAGCAGTACTTC	CASSPGLAGNEQYF
NA	many	TRBV7-2	TRBJ2-7	TGTGCCAGCAGCTTTTCGCAGGGTTGGGAGCAGTACTTC	CASSFSQGWEQYF
TRBD1	many	TRBV27	TRBJ1-2	TGTGCCAGCAATCCTTTAGGGACAGCCTTATCTGATGGCTACACCTTC	CASNPLGTALSDGYTF
NA	many	TRBV5-8	TRBJ2-2	TGTGCCAGCAGCTTTGGGCTAGGGAACACCGGGGAGCTGTTTTTT	CASSFGLGNTGELFF
NA	many	TRBV6-2/TRBV6-3	TRBJ2-3	TGTGCCAGCAGCCAGGACCTTGGGAGCACACGGTATTTT	CASSQDLGSTRYF
NA	many	TRBV29-1	TRBJ1-1	TGCAGCGCCGGAGGGGGTGGAGAGACTGAAGCTTTCTTT	CSAGGGGETEAFF
NA	NA	TRBV5-6	TRBJ1-4	TGTGCCAGCAGCTTTTATTTTACGTGGGGCGTGCGGAGAGAAAAACTGTTTTTT	CASSFYFTWGVRREKLFF
NA	many	TRBV19	TRBJ2-3	TGTGCCAGTTCCGCGACCGAAGGGGGAGGTGGTACGCAGTATTTT	CASSATEGGGGTQYF
TRBD1	many	TRBV6-5	TRBJ1-2	TGTGCCAGCAGTTTCTCGGACAGGGGGTTCTCGAGCGATTACACCTTC	CASSFSDRGFSSDYTF
TRBD2	many	TRBV24-1	TRBJ2-3	TGTGCCACCAATGGCGGGAGAGGAAATACGCAGTATTTT	CATNGGRGNTQYF
TRBD2	many	TRBV28	TRBJ2-5	TGTGCCAGCACCTTAGCGGGAGAGAAGACCCAGTACTTC	CASTLAGEKTQYF
TRBD2	many	TRBV10-1	TRBJ2-3	TGCGCCAGCAGCCCCGGGAGACTAGCTGCAGATACGCAGTATTTT	CASSPGRLAADTQYF
NA	many	TRBV1	TRBJ2-1	TGCACCAGCAGCCAAACCGTGACTAGCGGAGATGAGCAGTTCTTC	CTSSQTVTSGDEQFF
NA	many	TRBV6-5	TRBJ2-3	TGTGCCAGCAGTTATCTAGGAGATGGGACAGATACGCAGTATTTT	CASSYLGDGTDTQYF
NA	many	TRBV9	TRBJ2-1	TGTGCCAGCAGCGCCCAATTAAACAATGAGCAGTTCTTC	CASSAQLNNEQFF
TRBD1	few	TRBV12-3/TRBV12-4	TRBJ2-2	TGTGCCAGCAGGACAGGGGGGAACACCGGGGAGCTGTTTTTT	CASRTGGNTGELFF
NA	many	TRBV7-2	TRBJ2-2	TGTGCCAGCAGTTACCCGCCTCCCGGGGAGCTGTTTTTT	CASSYPPPGELFF
TRBD1	many	TRBV3-1	TRBJ2-1	TGTGCCAGCAGTTTTGCCTACGGGACAGCATACAATGAGCAGTTCTTC	CASSFAYGTAYNEQFF
TRBD2	many	TRBV11-2	TRBJ2-4	TGTGCCAGCAGCTCGACCCGGGAGGGAAACATTCAGTACTTC	CASSSTREGNIQYF
NA	many	TRBV18	TRBJ2-5	TGTGCCAGCTCACCCCAACTAGTTGGTCAAGAGACCCAGTACTTC	CASSPQLVGQETQYF
NA	many	TRBV6-6	TRBJ2-5	TGTGCCAGCAGTTACGGGAGCCAAGAGACCCAGTACTTC	CASSYGSQETQYF
NA	many	TRBV7-9	TRBJ2-2	TGTGCCGGCAGTACCAAGTCCGGGGAGCTGTTTTTT	CAGSTKSGELFF
NA	many	TRBV7-2	TRBJ2-3	TGTGCCAGCAGAAACCGGGACTCCGAGCCGGATACGCAGTATTTT	CASRNRDSEPDTQYF
NA	NA	TRBV7-9	TRBJ2-7	TGTGCCAGCAGCTTGGGGGGATGGTCCGAGCAGTACTTC	CASSLGGWSEQYF
NA	few	TRBV7-7	TRBJ2-1	TGTGCTAGCAGCCAATCGACAGGCTACAATGAGCAGTTCTTC	CASSQSTGYNEQFF
NA	many	TRBV7-3	TRBJ1-5	TGTGCCAGCAGCTTAAATGGGAAACCCGATCAGCCCCAGCATTTT	CASSLNGKPDQPQHF
NA	many	TRBV28	TRBJ2-7	TGTGCCAGCAGTCGGGGGGCTCCCCCCGAGCAGTACTTC	CASSRGAPPEQYF
TRBD2	many	TRBV29-1	TRBJ2-5	TGCAGCGTTTATTCGCAAGGACTAGCGGGCGGGGAGACCCAGTACTTC	CSVYSQGLAGGETQYF
TRBD2	many	TRBV20-1	TRBJ2-3	TGCAGTGCTAGGTGGGCTAGCGGGTCCCGGGATACGCAGTATTTT	CSARWASGSRDTQYF
NA	many	TRBV20-1	TRBJ2-2	TGCAGTGCTAGAGACTCTAACACCGGGGAGCTGTTTTTT	CSARDSNTGELFF
NA	many	TRBV7-9	TRBJ2-5	TGTGCCAGCAGCTTAGGAAGAACACCGACCCTGGAGACCCAGTACTTC	CASSLGRTPTLETQYF
TRBD2	many	TRBV20-1	TRBJ2-3	TGCAGTGCTAGTTCCCTAGCGGGAGGCGAGGGTAGCACAGATACGCAGTATTTT	CSASSLAGGEGSTDTQYF
TRBD2	NA	TRBV20-1	TRBJ2-1	TGCAGTGCTAGAGCTCGGATTACAGGGAGCACCGGACTAGCGGGATTTCCGGCCTACAATGAGCAGTTCTTC	CSARARITGSTGLAGFPAYNEQFF
NA	many	TRBV18	TRBJ2-1	TGTGCCAGCTCACCACGGAGCGATGGGAGCGAGCAGTTCTTC	CASSPRSDGSEQFF
TRBD2	NA	TRBV12-3/TRBV12-4	TRBJ2-2	TGTGCCAGCAGTAGACTAGCGGGAGGGGGGTTGAACACCGGGGAGCTGTTTTTT	CASSRLAGGGLNTGELFF